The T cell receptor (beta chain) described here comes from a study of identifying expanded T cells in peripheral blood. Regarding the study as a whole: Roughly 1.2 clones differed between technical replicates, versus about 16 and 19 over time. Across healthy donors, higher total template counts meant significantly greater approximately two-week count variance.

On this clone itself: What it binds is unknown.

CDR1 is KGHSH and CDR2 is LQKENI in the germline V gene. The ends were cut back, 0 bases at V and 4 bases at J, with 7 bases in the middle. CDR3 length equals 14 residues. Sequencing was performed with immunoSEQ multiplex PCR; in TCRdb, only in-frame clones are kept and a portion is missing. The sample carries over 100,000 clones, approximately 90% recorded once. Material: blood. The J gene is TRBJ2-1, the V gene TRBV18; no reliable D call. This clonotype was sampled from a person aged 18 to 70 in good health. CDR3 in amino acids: CASSPPVRYNEQFF. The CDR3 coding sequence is TGTGCCAGCTCACCACCGGTCAGGTACAATGAGCAGTTCTTC.